The clone carrying this T cell receptor (beta chain) was observed a single time. The target antigen is unknown. Within the sample, other DNA sequences also encode this same CDR3. This entry belongs to a study of cytomegalovirus exposure and HLA in healthy donors. This PCR relied on a set of 60 Vbeta primers and 13 Jbeta primers. Profiled with immunoSEQ multiplex PCR; TCRdb holds only in-frame clones, not every one. The sample yields over 80,000 clones, approximately 71% seen once. Broader study findings: The study designated 150 or so TCR beta chains cytomegalovirus-associated.

This CDR3 contains 15 residues. Germline assignment: CDR1 SEHNR and CDR2 FQNEAQ (reference sequence). Trimming stripped 8 bases from V and 2 bases from J, with 19 bases between. The sequencing sample was made of PBMCs. The TCR originated in a woman aged 18 to 35 in good health and CMV-seropositive. The chain joins TRBV7-9 to TRBJ2-7; unclear D gene. This CDR3 reads CASSNKRPGAYEQYF. The CDR3 DNA is TGTGCCAGCTCTAATAAGAGGCCTGGCGCCTACGAGCAGTACTTC.